This T cell receptor (beta chain) was documented in a study of blood T cells in healthy people across ages. Study-level points and caveats: TCR beta diversity correlated strongly with naive T cell percentage.

In the case of this clonotype: Its antigen is as yet unknown.

This CDR3 is built from 13 residues. CDR1 is DFQATT, CDR2 SNEGSKA, per germline (reference sequence). A J-beta primer mix and a sample-barcoded 5' primer were used in a second PCR of about 7 to 12 cycles. Researchers report that each sample yielded at least 2.5 million CDR3-containing paired-end reads. MiXCR was run by TCRdb on the 5' RACE reads, yielding one entry per CDR3 protein. Here the sample spans about 1.1 million distinct CDR3 sequences, roughly two fifths being singletons. The V and J genes are TRBV20-1 and TRBJ2-1; 7 nucleotides agree with TRBD2. Gene TRBJ2-7 matches the end of the DNA better, so the J call may be wrong. This receptor was identified in a man aged 18-30 years in good health. The sample consisted of blood. The CDR3 DNA reads as TGCAGTGCCTCCAGCGGGGCTTACAATGAGCAGTACTTC. Amino acid sequence: CSASSGAYNEQYF.